Sequencing of this TCR beta chain was carried out in a study of blood T cell repertoires in COVID-19. The assay was immunoSEQ multiplex PCR, and TCRdb's table has in-frame clones only and misses some. The repertoire holds 200,000 to 250,000 clones, with over 80% as singletons. Germline CDR1 is MNHNY and CDR2 is SVGAGI (reference sequence). Unmatched junction bases numbered 2, after V lost 0 bases and J lost 2 bases. The CDR3 runs to 15 residues. Sequencing was performed on PBMCs or T cells enriched from blood (not recorded which). The rearrangement links TRBV6-6 to TRBJ1-2, with 8 bases lining up with TRBD1. The origin of this receptor is a young man who had recovered from COVID-19. The CDR3 DNA follows: TGTGCCAGCAGTTACTCGGGGACAGGCAACTATGGCTACACCTTC. Its protein is CASSYSGTGNYGYTF.